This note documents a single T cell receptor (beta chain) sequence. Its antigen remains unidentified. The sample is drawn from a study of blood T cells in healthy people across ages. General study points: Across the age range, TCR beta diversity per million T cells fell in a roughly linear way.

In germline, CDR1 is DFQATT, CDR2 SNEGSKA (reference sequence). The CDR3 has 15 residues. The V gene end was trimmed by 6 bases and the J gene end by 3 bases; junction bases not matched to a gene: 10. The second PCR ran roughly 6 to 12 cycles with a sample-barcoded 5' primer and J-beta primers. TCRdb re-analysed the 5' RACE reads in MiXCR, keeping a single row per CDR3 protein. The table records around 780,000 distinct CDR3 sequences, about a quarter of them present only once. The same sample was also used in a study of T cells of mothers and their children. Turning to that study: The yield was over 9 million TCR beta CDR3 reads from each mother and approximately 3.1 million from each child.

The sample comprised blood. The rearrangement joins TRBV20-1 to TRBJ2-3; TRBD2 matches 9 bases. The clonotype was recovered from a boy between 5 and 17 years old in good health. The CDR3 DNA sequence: TGCAGTGCAGGGGGGAGCGGGGGGAGGACAGATACGCAGTATTTT. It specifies CSAGGSGGRTDTQYF.